The source of this T cell receptor (beta chain) is a study of a mutant IDH1 vaccine in newly diagnosed glioma. Overall study context: Before enrollment, patients got radiotherapy alone, temozolomide alone, or mostly the combination.

Time point of the sample: week 5, during vaccination. Alongside topical imiquimod, each dose of vaccine comprised 300 ug of mutant IDH1 20-mer peptide. The method was immunoSEQ multiplex PCR; TCRdb's version includes in-frame clones alone and lacks a portion of them. The table shows 45,000 to 60,000 clones, with around 80% occurring only once. Concerning this clone itself: The target antigen is unknown.

Trimming at V came to 5 bases and at J to 7 bases, leaving 15 bases not matched to a gene. In germline, CDR1 is SGHRS, CDR2 YFSETQ. This CDR3 is built from 16 residues. The J gene is TRBJ2-3, the V gene TRBV5-1; 8 nucleotides agree with TRBD1. This sequence originates from a man aged 45 to 65 with glioma. The material sequenced was PBMCs, taken from a glioma patient whose treatment included an IDH1 peptide vaccine. This chain's CDR3 is CASSPVDRVATHTQYF. The DNA of the CDR3 is TGCGCCAGCAGTCCCGTGGACAGGGTAGCTACTCATACGCAGTATTTT.